A selection of T cell receptor beta chains follows, all from one sample in a study of shared clonotypes between healthy human individuals. TCRdb's copy holds only in-frame clones and misses some; the assay was immunoSEQ multiplex PCR. The data show under 750,000 clones, with 55% to 75% seen just once and more than 1.5% held by the top ten. Sequencing used memory CD4+ T cells sorted from blood. The receptor set was obtained from a woman in her 30s in good health. Each CDR3 is given with its conserved first and last residue.

15,TRBJ2-3,TRBV11-2,CASSFPDPRGDTQYF
17,TRBJ1-3,TRBV5-1,CASSLVAAGRAGNTIYF
15,TRBJ2-5,TRBV7-9,CASSLTLTNKETQYF
16,TRBJ2-5,TRBV7-7,CASSLAAGVGGETQYF
17,TRBJ1-2,TRBV4-1,CASSQDSGGFLGYGYTF
15,TRBJ1-5,TRBV19,CASSILEQPYQPQHF
15,TRBJ2-3,TRBV5-1,CASSFGGRPTDTQYF
15,TRBJ2-2,TRBV19,CASSIDGGVVGELFF
15,TRBJ2-1,TRBV5-1,CASSSDSASYNEQFF
14,TRBJ1-5,TRBV7-9,CASSLGRGDQPQHF
16,TRBJ2-7,TRBV27,CAISKLTSGRPDEQYF
14,TRBJ2-1,TRBV23-1,CASPRRQGHGEQFF
17,TRBJ2-1,TRBV4-2,CASSPETGPIGIDEQFF
14,TRBJ2-7,TRBV7-2,CASSSFRGPYEQYF
12,TRBJ2-1,TRBV11-2,CASRSGRGEQFF
14,TRBJ1-2,TRBV7-9,CASSANRGPGGYTF
19,TRBJ2-6,TRBV6-1,CASSVRQGLLSSGANVLTF
14,TRBJ1-2,TRBV5-1,CASSLGGIYYGYTF
14,TRBJ1-3,TRBV6-5,CASISGGRGNTIYF
14,TRBJ2-5,TRBV7-2,CASSRDSAAETQYF
16,TRBJ2-3,TRBV12-5,CASGLSDLAITDTQYF
14,TRBJ2-2,TRBV7-9,CASSYSRNTGELFF
11,TRBJ1-1,TRBV29-1,CSVGPATGAFF
14,TRBJ1-5,TRBV19,CASRRESGNQPQHF
14,TRBJ2-5,TRBV29-1,CSVGRGVLQETQYF
14,TRBJ1-1,TRBV7-9,CASSWTGVNTEAFF